The rows below give T cell receptor beta chains drawn from one sample of a study of T cells in Graves' hyperthyroidism and ophthalmopathy. TCRdb redid the calling of the multiplex PCR reads with MiXCR, one entry per CDR3 protein. Of nearly 600,000 distinct CDR3 sequences listed, about 15% were seen once; the top ten hold about 5.8%. Sequenced input: blood. All receptors come from a woman aged 25-40 years with Graves' hyperthyroidism that later progressed to Graves' ophthalmopathy. The CDR3 runs from the conserved cysteine through the conserved F or W. A D gene is named only where the DNA matches it firmly. The listing skips clone size in some rows; elsewhere it reads once, few, many or a size class.

CDR3nt,CDR3aa,d_gene,j_gene,abundance,v_gene
TGTGCCAGCAGTTTATGGGGTGTGAGCAATCAGCCCCAGCATTTT,CASSLWGVSNQPQHF,NA,TRBJ1-5,many,TRBV12-3/TRBV12-4
TGTGCCAGCAGGTTCGAGCGGGAGTGGGGTAATGAGCAGTTCTTC,CASRFEREWGNEQFF,TRBD2,TRBJ2-1,many,TRBV2
TGTGCCAGCAGTGTCCAGGACAAACTAGAGGCCCTCCACTTT,CASSVQDKLEALHF,NA,TRBJ1-6,many,TRBV6-1
TGTGCCAGCAGGTACAGGGGTGGTTTTGAGACCCAGTACTTC,CASRYRGGFETQYF,TRBD1,TRBJ2-5,many,TRBV6-1
TGTGCCAGCAGTGAATCGGGGCAGCGGAGCCATTACTACAATGAGCAGTTCTTC,CASSESGQRSHYYNEQFF,NA,TRBJ2-1,many,TRBV2
TGTGCCAGCAGCACCGGGAAGGGCAGGCGCTTGTCCAGCGCTGAAGCTTTCTTT,CASSTGKGRRLSSAEAFF,NA,TRBJ1-1,many,TRBV7-3
TGTGCCAGCAGAGACAGCAACTATGGCTACACCTTC,CASRDSNYGYTF,NA,TRBJ1-2,many,TRBV28
TGTGCCAGCAGCCAAGATATAACAGGGCTTAACTATGGCTACACCTTC,CASSQDITGLNYGYTF,NA,TRBJ1-2,NA,TRBV4-2
TGTGCCTGGAGTGTAAGGGGGTGGGAAAACATTCAGTACTTC,CAWSVRGWENIQYF,NA,TRBJ2-4,NA,TRBV30
TGTGCCAGCACCCCCTCCGGGACACCGAACACCGGGGAGCTGTTTTTT,CASTPSGTPNTGELFF,NA,TRBJ2-2,many,TRBV12-3/TRBV12-4
TGTGCCAGCAGCGGGGGGGGAGCGGGAGGTTCCGAGCAGTACTTC,CASSGGGAGGSEQYF,TRBD2,TRBJ2-7,many,TRBV7-2
TGTGCCAGTAGGACTTGGGAGACCCAGTACTTC,CASRTWETQYF,NA,TRBJ2-5,many,TRBV19
TGTGCCAGCAGCTCCTACGCGGGAGGCTATGGCTACACCTTC,CASSSYAGGYGYTF,NA,TRBJ1-2,many,TRBV11-3
TGTGCCAGCAGTCCTAGACCGGGAGGGCCCAATGAGCAGTTCTTC,CASSPRPGGPNEQFF,TRBD2,TRBJ2-1,many,TRBV2
TGTGCCAGCAGCCAGCTAAATCAGCCCCAGCATTTT,CASSQLNQPQHF,NA,TRBJ1-5,many,TRBV3-1
TGCAGTGCTAGAGATGGGACTAGCGGGGGGAATGAGCAGTTCTTC,CSARDGTSGGNEQFF,TRBD2,TRBJ2-1,many,TRBV20-1
TGTGCCAGCAGCCAAGAAAAGCAACGGGTTGGGCAAGAGACCCAGTACTTC,CASSQEKQRVGQETQYF,NA,TRBJ2-5,few,TRBV3-1
TGCAGTGCTAGGACCGGGACATCAGGGGAAGAGACCCAGTACTTC,CSARTGTSGEETQYF,NA,TRBJ2-5,few,TRBV20-1
TGTGCCAGTAGCGATATTAGCTCCTACAATGAGCAGTTCTTC,CASSDISSYNEQFF,NA,TRBJ2-1,many,TRBV19
TGTGCCAGCAGTTACTCGCCTAGCGGGAGATTCGATGAGCAGTTCTTC,CASSYSPSGRFDEQFF,TRBD2,TRBJ2-1,many,TRBV6-2/TRBV6-3